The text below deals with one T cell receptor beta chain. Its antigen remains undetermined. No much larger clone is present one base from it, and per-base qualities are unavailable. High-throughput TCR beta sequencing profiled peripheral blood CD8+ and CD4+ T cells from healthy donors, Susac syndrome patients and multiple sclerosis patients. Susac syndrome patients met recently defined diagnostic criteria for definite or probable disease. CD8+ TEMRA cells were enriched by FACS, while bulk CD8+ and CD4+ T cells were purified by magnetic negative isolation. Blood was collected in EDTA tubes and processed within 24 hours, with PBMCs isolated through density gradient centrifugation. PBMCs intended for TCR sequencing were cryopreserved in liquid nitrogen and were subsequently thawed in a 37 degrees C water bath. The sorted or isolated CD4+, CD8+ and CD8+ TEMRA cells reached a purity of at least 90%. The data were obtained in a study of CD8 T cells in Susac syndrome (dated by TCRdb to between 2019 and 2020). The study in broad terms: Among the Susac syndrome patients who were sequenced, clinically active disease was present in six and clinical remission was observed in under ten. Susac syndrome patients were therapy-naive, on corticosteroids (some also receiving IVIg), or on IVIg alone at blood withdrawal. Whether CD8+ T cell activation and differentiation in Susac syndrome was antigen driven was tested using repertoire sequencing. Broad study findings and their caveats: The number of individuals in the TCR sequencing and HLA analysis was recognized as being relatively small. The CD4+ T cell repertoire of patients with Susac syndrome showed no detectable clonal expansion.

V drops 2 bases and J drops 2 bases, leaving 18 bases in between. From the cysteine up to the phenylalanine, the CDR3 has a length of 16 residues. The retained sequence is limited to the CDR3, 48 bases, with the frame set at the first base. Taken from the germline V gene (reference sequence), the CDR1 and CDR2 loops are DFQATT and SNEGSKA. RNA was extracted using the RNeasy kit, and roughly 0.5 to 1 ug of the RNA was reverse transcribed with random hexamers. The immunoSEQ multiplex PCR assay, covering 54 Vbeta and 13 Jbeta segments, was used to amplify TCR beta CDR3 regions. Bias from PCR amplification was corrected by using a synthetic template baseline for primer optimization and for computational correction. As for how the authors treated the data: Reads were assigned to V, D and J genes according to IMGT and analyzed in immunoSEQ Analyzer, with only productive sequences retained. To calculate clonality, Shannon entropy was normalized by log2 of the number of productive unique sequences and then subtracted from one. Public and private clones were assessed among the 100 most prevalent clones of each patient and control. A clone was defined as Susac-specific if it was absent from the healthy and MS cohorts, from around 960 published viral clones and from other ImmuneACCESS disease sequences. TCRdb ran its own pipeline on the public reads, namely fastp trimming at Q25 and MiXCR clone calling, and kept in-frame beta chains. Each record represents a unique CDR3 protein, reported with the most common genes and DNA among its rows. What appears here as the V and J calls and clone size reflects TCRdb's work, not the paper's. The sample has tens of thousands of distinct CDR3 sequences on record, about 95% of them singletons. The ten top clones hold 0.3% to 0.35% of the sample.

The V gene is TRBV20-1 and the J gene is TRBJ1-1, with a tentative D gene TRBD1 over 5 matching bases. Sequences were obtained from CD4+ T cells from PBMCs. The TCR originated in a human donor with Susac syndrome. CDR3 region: CSARTVRAAANTEAFF. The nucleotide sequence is TGCAGTGCTAGAACAGTCAGGGCGGCGGCTAACACTGAAGCTTTCTTT.